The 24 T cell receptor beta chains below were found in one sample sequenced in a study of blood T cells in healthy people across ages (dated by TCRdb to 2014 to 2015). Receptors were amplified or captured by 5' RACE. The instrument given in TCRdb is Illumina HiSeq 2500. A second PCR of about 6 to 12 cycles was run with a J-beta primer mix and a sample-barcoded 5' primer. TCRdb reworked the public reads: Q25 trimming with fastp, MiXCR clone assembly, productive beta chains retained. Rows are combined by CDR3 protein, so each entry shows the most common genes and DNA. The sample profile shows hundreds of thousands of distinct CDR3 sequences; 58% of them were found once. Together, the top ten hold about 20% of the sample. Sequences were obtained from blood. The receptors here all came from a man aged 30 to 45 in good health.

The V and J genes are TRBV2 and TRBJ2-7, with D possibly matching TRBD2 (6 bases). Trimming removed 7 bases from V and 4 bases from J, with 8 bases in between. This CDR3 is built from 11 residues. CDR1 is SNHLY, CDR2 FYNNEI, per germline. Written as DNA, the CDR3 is TGTGCCAGCAAGGAGGGATACGAGCAGTACTTC. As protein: CASKEGYEQYF.

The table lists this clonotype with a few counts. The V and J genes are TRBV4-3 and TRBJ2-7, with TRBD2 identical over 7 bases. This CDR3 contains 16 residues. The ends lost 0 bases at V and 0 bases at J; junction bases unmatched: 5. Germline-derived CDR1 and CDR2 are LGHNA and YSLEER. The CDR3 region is CASSQDLGTNSYEQYF. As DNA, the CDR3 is TGCGCCAGCAGCCAAGATCTCGGGACTAACTCCTACGAGCAGTACTTC.

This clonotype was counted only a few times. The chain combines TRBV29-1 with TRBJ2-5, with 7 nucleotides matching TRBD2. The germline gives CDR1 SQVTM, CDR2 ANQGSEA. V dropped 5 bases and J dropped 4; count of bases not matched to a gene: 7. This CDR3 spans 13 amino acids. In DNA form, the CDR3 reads TGCAGCGTTCCCCCAAGCGGGGTAGAGACCCAGTACTTC. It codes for CSVPPSGVETQYF.

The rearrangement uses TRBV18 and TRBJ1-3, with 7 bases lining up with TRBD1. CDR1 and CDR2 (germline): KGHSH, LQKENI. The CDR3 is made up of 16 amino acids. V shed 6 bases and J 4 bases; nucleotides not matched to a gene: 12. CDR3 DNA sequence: TGTGCCAGCTCGTACGAGACAGGGTCTTCGGGAAACACCATATATTTT. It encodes CASSYETGSSGNTIYF.

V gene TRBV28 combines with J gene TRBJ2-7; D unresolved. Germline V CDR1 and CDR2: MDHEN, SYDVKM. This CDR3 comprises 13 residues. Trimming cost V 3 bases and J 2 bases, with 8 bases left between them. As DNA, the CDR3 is TGTGCCAGCAGTTTGGTTACCCCCTACGAGCAGTACTTC. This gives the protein CASSLVTPYEQYF.

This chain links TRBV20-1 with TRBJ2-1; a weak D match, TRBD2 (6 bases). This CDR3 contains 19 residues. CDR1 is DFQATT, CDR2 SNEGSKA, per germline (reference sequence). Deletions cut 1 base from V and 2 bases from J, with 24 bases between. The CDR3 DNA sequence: TGCAGTGCTAGAGGCCCCTCGAAAGCGGGTGGAACCGCCTACAATGAGCAGTTCTTC. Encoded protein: CSARGPSKAGGTAYNEQFF.

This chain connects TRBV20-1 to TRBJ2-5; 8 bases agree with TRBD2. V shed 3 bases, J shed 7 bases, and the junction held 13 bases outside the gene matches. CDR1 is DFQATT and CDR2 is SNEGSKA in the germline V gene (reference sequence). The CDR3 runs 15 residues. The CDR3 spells CSASHNPLRGVTQYF. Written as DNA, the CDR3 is TGCAGTGCTAGTCATAACCCTTTGCGGGGGGTGACCCAGTACTTC.

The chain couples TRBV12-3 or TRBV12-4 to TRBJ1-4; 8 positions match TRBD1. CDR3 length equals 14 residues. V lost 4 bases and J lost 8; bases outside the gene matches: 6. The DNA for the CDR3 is TGTGCCAGCAGTTCAGGGGGCTGGGGCGAAAAACTGTTTTTT. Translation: CASSSGGWGEKLFF.

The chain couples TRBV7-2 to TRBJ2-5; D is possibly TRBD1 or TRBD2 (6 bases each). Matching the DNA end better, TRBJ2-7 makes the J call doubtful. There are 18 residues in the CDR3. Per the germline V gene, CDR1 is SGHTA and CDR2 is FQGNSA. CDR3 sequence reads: CASSLGWRRGASSYEQYF. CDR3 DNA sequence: TGTGCCAGCAGCTTAGGGTGGAGGAGGGGGGCTAGCAGCTACGAGCAGTACTTC.

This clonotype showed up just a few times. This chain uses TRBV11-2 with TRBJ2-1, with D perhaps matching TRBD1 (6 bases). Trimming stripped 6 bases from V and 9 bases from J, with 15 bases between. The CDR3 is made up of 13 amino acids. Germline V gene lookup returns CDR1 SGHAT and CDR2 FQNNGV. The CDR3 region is CASRYTGFSEQFF. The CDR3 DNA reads TGTGCCAGCAGATACACAGGGTTCAGTGAGCAGTTCTTC.

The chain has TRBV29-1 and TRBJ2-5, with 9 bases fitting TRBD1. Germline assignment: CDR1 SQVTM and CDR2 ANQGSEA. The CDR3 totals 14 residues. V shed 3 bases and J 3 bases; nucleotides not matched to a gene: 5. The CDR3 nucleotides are TGCAGCGTTGACTGGGACAGGGTCGAAGAGACCCAGTACTTC. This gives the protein CSVDWDRVEETQYF.

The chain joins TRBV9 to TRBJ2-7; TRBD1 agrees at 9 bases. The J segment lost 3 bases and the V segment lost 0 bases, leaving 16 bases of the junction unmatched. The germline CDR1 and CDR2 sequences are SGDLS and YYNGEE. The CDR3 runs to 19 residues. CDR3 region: CASSVGAQVGTGNLYEQYF. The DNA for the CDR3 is TGTGCCAGCAGCGTAGGGGCCCAGGTAGGGACAGGGAATCTCTACGAGCAGTACTTC.

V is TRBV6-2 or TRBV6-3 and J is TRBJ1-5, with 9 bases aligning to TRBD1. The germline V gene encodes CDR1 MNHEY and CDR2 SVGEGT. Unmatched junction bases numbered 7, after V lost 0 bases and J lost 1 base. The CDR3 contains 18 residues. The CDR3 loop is CASSYSGETGGSNQPQHF. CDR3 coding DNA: TGTGCCAGCAGTTACTCAGGTGAGACAGGGGGGAGCAATCAGCCCCAGCATTTT.

CDR3 loop: CASSQDRLEQYF. DNA of the CDR3: TGTGCCAGCAGTCAGGACAGGTTAGAGCAGTACTTC. The chain employs TRBV6-5 and TRBJ2-7; TRBD1 agrees at 7 bases. In germline, CDR1 is MNHEY, CDR2 SVGAGI. CDR3 length: 12 amino acids. J lost 7 bases, V lost 5 bases, and 5 bases had no gene match.

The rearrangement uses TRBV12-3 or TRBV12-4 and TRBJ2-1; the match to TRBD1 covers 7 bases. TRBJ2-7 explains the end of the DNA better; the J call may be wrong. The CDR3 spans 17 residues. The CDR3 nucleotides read TGTGCCAGCAGTTCAATCACCACAGGGGTCTCCTACAATGAGCAGTACTTC. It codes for CASSSITTGVSYNEQYF.

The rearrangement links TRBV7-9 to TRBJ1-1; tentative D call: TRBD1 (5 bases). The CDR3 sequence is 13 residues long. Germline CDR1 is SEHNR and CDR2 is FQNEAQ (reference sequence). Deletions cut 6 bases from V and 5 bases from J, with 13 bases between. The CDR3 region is CASRDPGGTEAFF. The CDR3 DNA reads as TGTGCCAGCAGGGACCCGGGGGGGACTGAAGCTTTCTTT.

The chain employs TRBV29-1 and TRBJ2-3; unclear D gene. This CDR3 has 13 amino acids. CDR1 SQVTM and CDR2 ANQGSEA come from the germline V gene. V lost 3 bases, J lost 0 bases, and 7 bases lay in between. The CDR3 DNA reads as TGCAGCGTTGATCTAGAGAGCACAGATACGCAGTATTTT. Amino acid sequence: CSVDLESTDTQYF.

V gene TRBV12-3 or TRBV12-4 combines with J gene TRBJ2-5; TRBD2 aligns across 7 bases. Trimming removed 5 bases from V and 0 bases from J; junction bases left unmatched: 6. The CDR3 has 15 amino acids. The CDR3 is CASSPGGTYQETQYF. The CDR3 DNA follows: TGTGCCAGCAGTCCCGGGGGGACGTACCAAGAGACCCAGTACTTC.

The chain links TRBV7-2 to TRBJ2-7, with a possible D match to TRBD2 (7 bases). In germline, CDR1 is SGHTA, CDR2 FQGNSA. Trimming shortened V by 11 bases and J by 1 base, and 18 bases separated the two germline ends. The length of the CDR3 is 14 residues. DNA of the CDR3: TGTGCCTCGAGCGGGGCAGGGGCTTCCTACGAGCAGTACTTC. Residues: CASSGAGASYEQYF.

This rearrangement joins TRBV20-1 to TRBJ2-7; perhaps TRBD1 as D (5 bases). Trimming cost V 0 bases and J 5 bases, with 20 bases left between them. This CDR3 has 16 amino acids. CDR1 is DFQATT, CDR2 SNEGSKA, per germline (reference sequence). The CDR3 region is CSARDFELTWGHEQYF. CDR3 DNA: TGCAGTGCTAGAGATTTCGAGCTTACATGGGGCCACGAGCAGTACTTC.

CDR3 residues: CSVRSTEAFF. For the CDR3, the DNA is TGCAGCGTTCGATCCACTGAAGCTTTCTTT. The chain links TRBV29-1 to TRBJ1-1; no definite D call. Trimming left V 5 bases short and J 4 bases short, with 5 bases between. In germline, CDR1 is SQVTM, CDR2 ANQGSEA. The CDR3 consists of 10 residues.

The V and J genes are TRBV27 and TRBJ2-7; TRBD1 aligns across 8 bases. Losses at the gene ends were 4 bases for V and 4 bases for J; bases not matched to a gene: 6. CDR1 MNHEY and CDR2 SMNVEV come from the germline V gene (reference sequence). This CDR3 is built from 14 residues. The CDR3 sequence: CASSWGQAPYEQYF. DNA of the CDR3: TGTGCCAGCAGTTGGGGACAGGCCCCATACGAGCAGTACTTC.

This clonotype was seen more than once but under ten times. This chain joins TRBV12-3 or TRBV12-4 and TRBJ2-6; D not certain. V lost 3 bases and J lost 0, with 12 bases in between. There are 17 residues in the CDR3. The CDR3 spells CASSFLESFSGANVLTF. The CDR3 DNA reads TGTGCCAGCAGTTTCTTAGAGTCTTTCTCTGGGGCCAACGTCCTGACTTTC.

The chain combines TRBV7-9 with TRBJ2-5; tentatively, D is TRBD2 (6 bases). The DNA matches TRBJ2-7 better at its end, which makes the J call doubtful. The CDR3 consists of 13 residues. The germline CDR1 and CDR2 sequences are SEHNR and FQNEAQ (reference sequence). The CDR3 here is CASSWEVSNEQYF. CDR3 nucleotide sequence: TGTGCCAGCAGTTGGGAGGTCTCAAACGAGCAGTACTTC.